This T cell receptor beta chain emerged from a study of control samples from healthy donors and cancer patients. Clones were read by immunoSEQ multiplex PCR, and TCRdb kept only the in-frame ones, dropping some. The sample has about 220,000 clones, about 93% seen once. This TCR came from a middle-aged man in good health. Sequencing was performed on blood.

The CDR3 DNA is TGTGCCAGCAGCGTAGCCGCGGGGGAATACGATAATGAGCAGTTCTTC. Translated: CASSVAAGEYDNEQFF. The chain couples TRBV9 to TRBJ2-1; 7 nucleotides match TRBD2. Germline CDR1 and CDR2: SGDLS and YYNGEE. This CDR3 has 16 residues. The ends lost 0 bases at V and 7 bases at J; junction bases unmatched: 10.